The text below deals with one TCR beta chain. The repertoire was sequenced with immunoSEQ multiplex PCR; TCRdb's copy has only in-frame clones and lacks some. The table includes 140,000 to 150,000 clones, approximately 83% detected once. Recruited during active infection, patients (from Seattle) were subsequently followed longitudinally. The data belong to a study of blood T cell repertoires in COVID-19. Study information: Acute and convalescent COVID-19 samples came from the United States, Italy and Spain. From T cells, B-cell-depleted T cells, or PBMCs came the material, which was cDNA or gDNA.

This receptor was taken from a woman aged 55-75 years with COVID-19, enrolled during active disease. The sequenced sample consisted of peripheral blood.

CDR3 DNA: TGTGCCAGTAGGAACAGAGAGTTCCCCCTCCACTTT. It translates to CASRNREFPLHF. V usage is TRBV19 and J usage is TRBJ1-6; no firm D call. The CDR3 contains 12 residues. V gave up 6 bases and J gave up 13 bases, with 13 bases separating them. Germline values: CDR1 LNHDA, CDR2 SQIVND (reference sequence).